This T cell receptor beta chain was sequenced for a study of cytomegalovirus exposure and HLA in healthy donors. Study observations and caveats: Earlier analysis found most TCR beta V segments productive about 87% or about 30% of the time.

Primers: 60 Vbeta forward and 13 Jbeta reverse. Measured with immunoSEQ multiplex PCR; TCRdb has only the in-frame clones, and not every one. Here the sample spans approximately 100,000 clones, approximately 85% being singletons. About this clone: Antigen specificity is unknown.

Deletions cut 5 bases from V and 8 bases from J, with 13 bases between. This CDR3 comprises 13 residues. Germline assignment: CDR1 GTSNPN and CDR2 SVGIG (reference sequence). The clonotype was recovered from a man aged 25-40 years in good health and CMV-seronegative. The chain uses TRBV30 and TRBJ1-6; possibly TRBD1 for D (5 bases). What was sequenced was PBMCs. The CDR3 nucleotides read TGTGCCTGGGCCCCTACCAGGGATTCACCCCTCCACTTT. Protein product: CAWAPTRDSPLHF.